This T cell receptor beta chain derives from a study of blood T cell repertoires in COVID-19. Background on the study: PBMCs, B-cell-depleted T cells, or T cells provided the cDNA or gDNA that made up the material.

The CDR3 sequence is 13 residues long. CDR1 is SGHNT and CDR2 is YYREEE in the germline V gene (reference sequence). V was pared by 6 bases and J by 4 bases, with 11 bases between. Original data processing: Amplified reference gene primers provided the basis for estimating nucleated cell counts. Method: immunoSEQ multiplex PCR; TCRdb's copy keeps in-frame clones and lacks some. V and J calls and clone size are given by that table; D and trimming were obtained from the DNA. The sample shows about 160,000 clones, approximately 83% of them seen only once. Sequencing was carried out using peripheral blood. The source is a man in his 70s who had recovered from COVID-19. The J gene is TRBJ2-1, the V gene TRBV5-4; D is perhaps TRBD1 (6 bases). CDR3 region: CASTDRRYNEQFF. CDR3 DNA sequence: TGTGCCAGCACCGACAGGCGATACAATGAGCAGTTCTTC. Drawing the rest from reference TRBV5-4 and TRBJ2-1, the complete variable domain is ETGVTQSPTHLIKTRGQQVTLRCSSQSGHNTVSWYQQALGQGPQFIFQYYREEENGRGNFPPRFSGLQFPNYSSELNVNALELDDSALYLCASTDRRYNEQFFGPGTRLTVL.